This TCR beta chain was identified in a study of T cell responses to AZD1222 COVID-19 vaccine (dated by TCRdb to the early 2020s). Concerning the study at large: A total of 230 to 250 trial participants underwent TCR sequencing, of whom about 210 received two doses of AZD1222 and some 26 received two doses of the MenACWY control vaccine. Trial participants were enrolled by age into 18-55, 56-69 and 70-plus year subgroups, with around 150, 28 and 57 TCR-sequenced participants respectively.

The CDR3 regions of human TCRbeta chains were analyzed by immunosequencing. The original pipeline was this. Repertoire TCRs were checked for matches against a reference library of SARS-CoV-2-specific TCRs that had been generated using the MIRA antigen-specificity platform. Breadth was defined as the fraction of unique TCRs that were SARS-CoV-2-associated. Depth was defined as the fraction of total T cells that were SARS-CoV-2-associated. Using the MIRA data, each spike-specific TCR was assigned both to the spike region to which the TCR was reactive and to a CD4 or CD8 class. Log10-transformed breadth and depth values were compared by one-way ANOVA with Sidak's multiple comparisons tests. As stored in TCRdb, this immuneACCESS dataset retains in-frame rearrangements with V and J assigned. A fraction of the clones does not appear; measured against another copy, unresolved V genes explain less than half of the discrepancy, and the remainder lacks a known reason. That table is the source of V, J and clone size, and D and trimming were worked out from the DNA. The sample yields under 150,000 clones; around four fifths were counted once. In total, the top ten clones hold roughly 4.5% of the sample.

In light of the paper, this sample's time point label describes: baseline before first vaccination. What the treatment or condition label conveys for this sample: meningococcal conjugate vaccine given as trial control. Vaccinee samples came from UK trials COV001 and COV002, including a single-blind randomized controlled phase 2/3 trial of AZD1222 (ChAdOx1 nCoV-19) in healthy adults. Trial participant PBMC samples were collected at day 0 and day 28 after the second dose for TCRbeta chain sequencing. On this clone: This receptor's antigen is unknown. Per-base quality was not reported, and no clone a single base away is much larger than it. The same CDR3 also results from other DNA sequences found in this sample.

V is cut by 4 bases and J by 2 bases, and the space between the germline ends is 16 bases. The CDR1 and CDR2 encoded by the germline V gene (reference sequence) are SGHNT and YYREEE. The CDR3, cysteine through phenylalanine, is 16 amino acids long. Kept here is only the CDR3 DNA, which spans 48 bases and is read in frame from base 1. Study-wide findings and limitations: Reportedly, close to half of the unique spike-specific TCRs recognized epitopes lying outside the regions that are mutated in the B.1.351 and B.1.1.7 variants. Spike-specific TCR breadth and depth rose significantly after two AZD1222 doses compared with day 0 and with MenACWY recipients. Conclusions about previously exposed vaccinees are limited because only five to seven AZD1222 recipients were SARS-CoV-2 seropositive at baseline. The 56-69-year group was small, and its depth increase did not reach significance, likely because of low power. The vaccine-associated CD4 TCRs covered the entire spike protein, and the dominant responses fell in regions 160-218 and 743-854. Most participants were white British and females outnumbered males, and the authors suggested that clonal diversity may have been underestimated. Because no day 14 peak-response samples were available, the repertoires could be characterized only after the peak T cell response.

This receptor was taken from an adult in good health. Rearrangement joined TRBV5-4 to TRBJ2-1; the D gene is perhaps TRBD1 or TRBD2, each of them matching over 6 bases. Sequencing was performed on peripheral blood, taken on day 0 of MenACWY control vaccination. The CDR3 sequence is CASSRGSGGAYNEQFF. Read as DNA, the sequence is TGTGCCAGCAGCAGGGGGTCCGGGGGAGCCTACAATGAGCAGTTCTTC.